This TCR beta chain was sequenced during a study of blood T cell repertoires in COVID-19. Study summary: T cells, B-cell-depleted T cells, or PBMCs provided the cDNA or gDNA that served as material.

The CDR3 is 16 residues long. After removal of 1 base from V and 4 bases from J, the junction contained 5 bases not matched to a gene. CDR1 and CDR2 from the germline V gene are SGHTA and FQGNSA. Clones were read by immunoSEQ multiplex PCR, and TCRdb kept only the in-frame ones, dropping some. Among tens of thousands of clones listed, more than 65% were seen once. Material for sequencing was peripheral blood. The V and J genes are TRBV7-2 and TRBJ2-1; 9 bases map to TRBD2. This receptor was taken from a man older than 75 with active or convalescent COVID-19. Here the CDR3 reads CASSLVVSGGYNEQFF. In DNA form, the CDR3 reads TGTGCCAGCAGCTTAGTGGTTAGCGGGGGTTACAATGAGCAGTTCTTC.